The 17 T cell receptor beta chains below come from one sample, sequenced in a study of blood T cell repertoires in COVID-19. Sequencing was performed with immunoSEQ multiplex PCR; in TCRdb, only in-frame clones are kept and a portion is missing. The table lists tens of thousands of clones, over 75% of them singletons. Source material: peripheral blood. These receptors came from a man older than 75 with COVID-19, enrolled during active disease.

V is TRBV10-3 and J is TRBJ1-3; D possibly corresponds to TRBD1 (6 bases). CDR1 is ENHRY, CDR2 SYGVKD, per germline. V was shortened by 6 bases and J by 4 bases, with 16 bases between the two germline ends. This CDR3 region has 15 residues. Written as DNA, the CDR3 is TGTGCCATCAGCGGGGGGCCAGGTTCCGGAAACACCATATATTTT. This gives the protein CAISGGPGSGNTIYF.

This clone was seen just once. V gene TRBV19 combines with J gene TRBJ1-6; 8 positions agree with TRBD1. CDR1 and CDR2 from the germline V gene are LNHDA and SQIVND (reference sequence). The CDR3 has 14 residues. V was pared by 11 bases and J by 10 bases, with 13 bases of the junction left unmatched. The chain's CDR3 is CASRQGSDGSPLHF. In DNA form, the CDR3 reads TGTGCCTCGAGACAGGGGAGTGACGGGTCACCCCTCCACTTT.

This clone was seen more than once but under ten times. This chain links TRBV27 with TRBJ1-5; 7 bases fit TRBD1. Germline trimming cut 6 bases from V and 4 bases from J; bases unmatched to any gene: 12. CDR3 length: 16 amino acids. Germline loops: CDR1 MNHEY, CDR2 SMNVEV (reference sequence). The CDR3 DNA sequence: TGTGCCAGCAGCTATTCCGGGACAGCGTTTAATCAGCCCCAGCATTTT. Translated: CASSYSGTAFNQPQHF.

This clone was recorded many times. The CDR3 region has the DNA TGTGCCAGCAGTTCGATAACAGGGGCATGGACCGGGGAGCTGTTTTTT. Encoded protein: CASSSITGAWTGELFF. This chain uses TRBV27 with TRBJ2-2; TRBD1 aligns across 7 bases. Germline assignment: CDR1 MNHEY and CDR2 SMNVEV (reference sequence). The CDR3 is 16 residues long. After removal of 4 bases from V and 5 bases from J, the junction contained 10 bases not matched to a gene.

V is TRBV5-5 and J is TRBJ2-7; TRBD2 is a possible D gene (6 bases). V lost 0 bases to trimming and J lost 5 bases, with 24 bases between them. In germline, CDR1 is SGHKS, CDR2 YYEKEE (reference sequence). The CDR3 contains 18 residues. CDR3 loop: CASSLAGAGLPLLDEQYV. The CDR3 bases are TGTGCCAGCAGCTTGGCTGGGGCGGGACTTCCCCTATTAGACGAGCAGTACGTC.

The chain carries TRBV5-6 and TRBJ2-7; 9 bases map to TRBD1. There are 15 residues in the CDR3. V trimming: 3 bases; J trimming: 3 bases; junction bases outside the gene matches: 7. Germline V CDR1 and CDR2: SGHDT, YYEEEE. CDR3 DNA: TGTGCCAGCAGCTCCTGGGGGGGACAGGGCTACGAGCAGTACGTC. Protein product: CASSSWGGQGYEQYV.

CDR3 sequence: CASSQELRRGGDEQYF. DNA of the CDR3: TGTGCCAGCAGCCAAGAGCTCCGGCGGGGGGGCGACGAGCAGTACTTC. The chain has TRBV3-1 (or the pseudogene TRBV3-2) and TRBJ2-7, with 9 nucleotides matching TRBD2. Germline V gives CDR1 LGHDT, CDR2 YNNKEL (reference sequence). The CDR3 extends over 16 amino acids. V lost 0 bases, J lost 5 bases, and 8 bases stayed unmatched.

The rearrangement links TRBV6-5 to TRBJ1-5; the D is unclear. The CDR3 is made up of 14 amino acids. Trimming removed 3 bases from V and 3 bases from J, with 9 bases in between. Looked up from germline, CDR1 is MNHEY and CDR2 is SVGAGI. The CDR3 loop reads CASSYRGNNQPQHF. The CDR3 region has the DNA TGTGCCAGCAGTTATCGAGGGAACAATCAGCCCCAGCATTTT.

The V and J genes are TRBV19 and TRBJ1-6; D might be TRBD1 (6 bases). Germline values: CDR1 LNHDA, CDR2 SQIVND (reference sequence). The CDR3 length is 15 residues. Trimming took 8 bases from V and 7 from J, leaving 18 bases between them. CDR3 nucleotides: TGTGCCAGTCGGATACAGGGAAATTCGAATTCACCCCTCCACTTT. This translates into CASRIQGNSNSPLHF.

The chain employs TRBV5-1 and TRBJ1-4, with 7 bases that match TRBD1. This CDR3 has 14 residues. Trimming cost V 2 bases and J 6 bases; bases outside gene matches: 4. Germline-derived CDR1 and CDR2 are SGHRS and YFSETQ. The CDR3 reads CASSFGRGDEKLFF. The CDR3 DNA reads TGCGCCAGCAGCTTCGGCAGGGGGGATGAAAAACTGTTTTTT.

This clone was seen a handful of times. The genes are TRBV4-2 and TRBJ2-1; 8 bases are a match to TRBD2. Unmatched junction bases numbered 8, after V lost 1 base and J lost 3 bases. CDR1 is LGHNA and CDR2 is YNFKEQ in the germline V gene. The CDR3 has 17 amino acids. In DNA, the CDR3 is TGTGCCAGCAGCCAAGGAGGCCCGGGGGGGCACTACAATGAGCAGTTCTTC. Encoded protein: CASSQGGPGGHYNEQFF.

The chain couples TRBV4-1 to TRBJ1-1, with 7 bases matching TRBD1. The length of the CDR3 is 16 residues. Germline assignment: CDR1 MGHRA and CDR2 YSYEKL. The V and J ends lost 0 bases and 6 bases, in that order; junction bases with no gene match: 10. The CDR3: CASSQDLQGILAEAFF. CDR3 DNA: TGCGCCAGCAGCCAAGACCTACAGGGGATTCTCGCTGAAGCTTTCTTT.

CDR3: CASSLAQGRMTEAFF. CDR3 in DNA: TGTGCCAGCAGCTTAGCCCAGGGCCGGATGACTGAAGCTTTCTTT. The V and J genes are TRBV11-3 and TRBJ1-1, with D possibly matching TRBD1 (5 bases). Trimming pared 1 base from V and 5 bases from J, leaving 14 bases between. Germline V gene lookup returns CDR1 SGHNT and CDR2 YENEEA. The CDR3 runs 15 residues.

This rearrangement joins TRBV2 to TRBJ1-2; TRBD1 might be the D (5 bases). Germline V lookup: CDR1 SNHLY, CDR2 FYNNEI. The CDR3 spans 14 residues. Trimming shortened V by 1 base and J by 4 bases, and 10 bases separated the two germline ends. The CDR3 loop reads CASSEVRAIYGYTF. CDR3 DNA: TGTGCCAGCAGTGAAGTCAGGGCAATCTATGGCTACACCTTC.

This sequence joins TRBV9 and TRBJ2-3, with D possibly being TRBD2 (5 bases). Between the trimmed V and J ends, which lost 0 bases and 4 bases, there was a span of 12 bases. The CDR3 is 15 amino acids. Per germline, CDR1 SGDLS and CDR2 YYNGEE. The CDR3 is CASSVGLTGADTQYF. The CDR3 DNA reads as TGTGCCAGCAGCGTAGGACTAACTGGGGCAGATACGCAGTATTTT.

CDR3: CASSGAETQYF. The DNA for the CDR3 is TGTGCCTCCAGTGGGGCGGAGACCCAGTACTTC. The chain couples TRBV18 to TRBJ2-5; possible D gene TRBD1, 5 bases. The V gene's germline CDR1 is KGHSH and CDR2 LQKENI. V lost 11 bases to trimming and J lost 5 bases, with 12 bases between them. The CDR3 extends over 11 amino acids.

CDR3 coding DNA: TGTGCCAGCAGCCTCCGTTCCCCTTACGGGTCTCTTCCCCGTGATACGCAGTATTTT. Translation gives CASSLRSPYGSLPRDTQYF. The chain couples TRBV9 to TRBJ2-3; D remains ambiguous. V lost 4 bases and J 6 bases, leaving 30 bases between the germline ends. Germline V gives CDR1 SGDLS, CDR2 YYNGEE. This CDR3 contains 19 residues.